One and the same sample provided the 5 T cell receptor beta chains below, sequenced in a study of blood T cell repertoires in COVID-19. Sequencing used immunoSEQ multiplex PCR; TCRdb keeps in-frame clones, though not all of them. Among hundreds of thousands of clones listed, just under 90% were seen once. Specimen: PBMCs or T cells enriched from blood (not recorded which). Source of these receptors: a man aged 45 to 65 who had been exposed to COVID-19.

This clone was found once. The chain carries TRBV20-1 and TRBJ2-1; the D is unclear. CDR1 DFQATT and CDR2 SNEGSKA come from the germline V gene (reference sequence). V lost 3 bases to trimming and J lost 3 bases, with 12 bases between them. CDR3 length: 14 amino acids. The CDR3 reads CSASVSRVYNEQFF. CDR3 coding DNA: TGCAGTGCTAGTGTTTCCCGGGTCTACAATGAGCAGTTCTTC.

The rearrangement links TRBV29-1 to TRBJ2-1; 7 bases align to TRBD2. The junction had 19 bases not matched to a gene; V was cut back by 8 bases and J by 6 bases. The CDR3 totals 16 residues. Germline V CDR1 and CDR2: SQVTM, ANQGSEA. This CDR3 reads CSLGWQEESGGNEQFF. In nucleotides, the CDR3 is TGCAGCCTGGGGTGGCAGGAAGAGTCGGGGGGCAATGAGCAGTTCTTC.

This clone was counted once. The chain employs TRBV28 and TRBJ2-7, with D possibly TRBD1 on 7 matching bases. The length of the CDR3 is 14 residues. V was clipped by 7 bases and J by 2 bases, with 15 bases between them. The germline CDR1 and CDR2 sequences are MDHEN and SYDVKM. This CDR3 is CASTPGDRAYEQYF. The CDR3 bases are TGTGCCAGCACCCCGGGGGACAGAGCCTACGAGCAGTACTTC. The full variable domain, rest sourced from reference TRBV28 and TRBJ2-7, is DVKVTQSSRYLVKRTGEKVFLECVQDMDHENMFWYRQDPGLGLRLIYFSYDVKMKEKGDIPEGYSVSREKKERFSLILESASTNQTSMYLCASTPGDRAYEQYFGPGTRLTVT.

This chain links TRBV6-5 with TRBJ1-2, with a possible D match to TRBD1 (6 bases). Germline V gene data show CDR1 as MNHEY and CDR2 as SVGAGI. V shed 6 bases and J shed 2 bases, with 10 bases lying between them. CDR3 length: 13 residues. The CDR3 here is CASRPDRNYGYTF. CDR3 DNA: TGTGCCAGCAGACCCGACAGGAACTATGGCTACACCTTC.

The chain couples TRBV27 to TRBJ1-5; the match to TRBD1 covers 8 bases. Germline trimming cut 2 bases from V and 7 bases from J; bases unmatched to any gene: 7. Per germline, CDR1 MNHEY and CDR2 SMNVEV (reference sequence). This CDR3 is 15 amino acids long. The chain's CDR3 is CASSLRTGKGQPQHF. CDR3 nucleotides: TGTGCCAGCAGTTTACGGACAGGGAAGGGGCAGCCCCAGCATTTT.